This TCR beta chain was observed in a study of CD8 T cells in ankylosing spondylitis. Preparation of TCR beta libraries was done by quantitative 5'-RACE with molecular barcodes. TCRdb reprocessed the 5' RACE reads with MiXCR, giving one entry per CDR3 protein. Among about 240,000 distinct CDR3 sequences listed, 8% to 9.5% were seen once. Comments on this clonotype: Its antigen is unknown.

The CDR3 is 16 amino acids. Germline values: CDR1 ENHRY, CDR2 SYGVKD. Trimming cost V 6 bases and J 4 bases; bases outside gene matches: 8. Broader study findings: A TCR beta motif of several highly homologous variants appeared characteristic of ankylosing spondylitis blood.

The sequenced material came from blood, either unsorted or a sorted T cell fraction (not recorded which). The V and J genes are TRBV10-3 and TRBJ2-5; 13 nucleotides line up with TRBD2. The TCR comes from a male donor with ankylosing spondylitis or in good health (not recorded which). The CDR3 DNA reads as TGTGCCATCAGCGACACTAGCGGGAGGGCCTTAGAGACCCAGTACTTC. Translated: CAISDTSGRALETQYF.